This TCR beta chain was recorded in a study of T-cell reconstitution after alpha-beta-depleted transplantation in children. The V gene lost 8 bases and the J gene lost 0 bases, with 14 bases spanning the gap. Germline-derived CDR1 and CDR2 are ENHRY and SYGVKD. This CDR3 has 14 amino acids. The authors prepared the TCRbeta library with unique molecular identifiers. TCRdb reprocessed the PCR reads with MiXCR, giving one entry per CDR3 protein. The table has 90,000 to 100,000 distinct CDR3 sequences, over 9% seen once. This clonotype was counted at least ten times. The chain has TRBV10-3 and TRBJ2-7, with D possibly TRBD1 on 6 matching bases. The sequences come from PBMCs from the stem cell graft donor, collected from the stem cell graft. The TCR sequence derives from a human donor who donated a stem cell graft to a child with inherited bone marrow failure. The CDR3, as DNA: TGTGCCATCTCCCACCGGACAGCCTCCTACGAGCAGTACTTC. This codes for CAISHRTASYEQYF.